The entry below describes one TCR beta chain. This clonotype has ten or more counts. No cognate antigen has been identified for it. The record has no base qualities; no much larger clone is one base away. Naive CD8 T cell libraries were made from about 20,000 to 1,000,000 sorted cells using 10%, 30% or 50% of purified RNA. On a BD FACSAria II, naive CD8 T cells were FACS-sorted as CD8+CD4-CCR7+CD45RA+ and collected into RLT Plus buffer. To test detection sensitivity, Jurkat RNA equal to ten TCR copies was added to samples of about 20,000-1,000,000 naive CD8 T cells. Enrichment of CD8 T cells was performed with RosetteSep CD8+ T Cell Enrichment Cocktail and Ficoll-Paque, after which ACK red cell lysis was carried out. The source of the sample is a study of molecular identifiers for immune sequencing clone quantification (dated 2018 in TCRdb). Regarding the complete study: In a replicate experiment, RNA from approximately 22,000 or 94,000 naive CD8 T cells was split into five aliquots, four of which were sequenced. CD8 T cells were used in a methods study to benchmark molecular-identifier clustering-based TCR repertoire sequencing (MIDCIRS) and TCR RNA copy counting.

Libraries came from PCR. The sequencer was an Illumina HiSeq 4000. Bulk TCR libraries were generated as previously described, with the TCR primers listed in Table S5 used. Total RNA was purified with the Qiagen AllPrep DNA/RNA kit. Before analysis, reads from multiple sequencing runs of one library were combined. Per the source publication's procedure: Reads were retained only if an exact TCR constant sequence was present, and the retained reads were trimmed to 150 nt and grouped according to their 12-nt molecular barcodes. Reads in each barcode group were sub-clustered using a 15% Levenshtein threshold, and a quality-weighted consensus sequence was built for each RNA molecule. Non-functional sequences were discarded, and so were lower-count sequences lying one edit away from another sequence. Barcode sub-clusters with fewer than 20% of the maximum read count were removed, based on fitting two negative binomial distributions. The public reads were reprocessed in TCRdb via fastp at Q25 and MiXCR, keeping in-frame beta chains. Merged by CDR3 protein, the rows form single entries marked with the most common genes and DNA. These V and J calls are TCRdb output, not the study's own analysis. Within this sample are around 480,000 distinct CDR3 sequences, with about a fifth of them counted one time only. Jointly, the top ten make up about 0.8% of the sample.

The junction shows trimming of 4 bases on V and 5 bases on J, and the gene matches do not reach 6 bases of it. Taken from cysteine to phenylalanine, the CDR3 has 15 residues. Only the CDR3 region is kept as DNA, spanning 45 bases read in frame from base 1. Reading the germline V gene gives CDR1 MGHDK and CDR2 SYGVNS. Here is what the overall study found, with its caveats: In CMV-specific effector cells, clones with more than 20 RNA copies contained over 99% of molecules, whereas in naive cells such clones contained under 1% of molecules. Naive libraries contained spiked-in Jurkat TCR RNA (around eleven copies' worth), which is not part of the donor repertoire. When barcode sub-clustering was left out, chimeric consensus sequences inflated TCR diversity, with chimeras reaching as high as 47%. Modeling estimated about 3 recovered TCR RNA copies per cell, compared with about 10 by digital PCR, which implies roughly 30% capture efficiency. Identical TCR molecules sharing a barcode could cause highly expanded clone sizes to be underestimated. Even against a background of one million naive CD8 T cells, spiked-in Jurkat TCR RNA amounting to a single cell's worth was reported to be detectable.

The chain couples TRBV25-1 to TRBJ2-1; 9 nucleotides in the junction match TRBD2. Source material: naive CD8+ T cells from blood, with Jurkat cell RNA spiked in. In light of the paper, this sample's cell subset or site label describes: FACS-sorted CD8+CD4-CCR7+CD45RA+ naive T cells. The receptor's source is a human donor in good health. Some libraries in this study had Jurkat cell RNA spiked in. Read as DNA, the sequence is TGTGCCAGCAGTGGAGGGCTAGCGGGGAACAATGAGCAGTTCTTC. It is translated as CASSGGLAGNNEQFF. Full variable domain (CDR3 extended with the reference TRBV25-1 and TRBJ2-1 proteins): EADIYQTPRYLVIGTGKKITLECSQTMGHDKMYWYQQDPGMELHLIHYSYGVNSTEKGDLSSESTVSRIRTEHFPLTLESARPSHTSQYLCASSGGLAGNNEQFFGPGTRLTVL.